These 13 T cell receptor beta chains came from one sample sequenced in a study of blood T cells in healthy people across ages. Next came a second PCR, run for about 7 to 12 cycles, which used a sample-barcoded 5' primer along with a J-beta primer mix. TCRdb passed the 5' RACE reads through MiXCR, listing each CDR3 protein once. The sample contains 1,500,000 or so distinct CDR3 sequences, roughly 59% of which appear only once. The sequenced material came from blood. The receptors come from a man between 18 and 35 years old in good health.

A single count supports this clonotype. This chain connects TRBV4-1 to TRBJ2-3, with TRBD2 matching over 9 bases. Germline assignment: CDR1 MGHRA and CDR2 YSYEKL. V was clipped by 0 bases and J by 8 bases; unmatched bases: 21. The CDR3 length is 20 residues. The CDR3 bases are TGCGCCAGCAGCCAAGATGGGCCCTCGTGGGGCGGGAGGGCCAGAAGTACGCAGTATTTT. Its protein is CASSQDGPSWGGRARSTQYF.

This clonotype occurred once. The rearrangement joins TRBV4-3 to TRBJ1-1; D remains unclear. CDR3 length: 14 residues. Trimming took off 7 bases at V and 1 base at J, with 13 bases between the two ends. Germline V gene lookup returns CDR1 LGHNA and CDR2 YSLEER. CDR3 loop: CASTVLAGNTEAFF. CDR3 DNA: TGCGCCAGCACAGTTTTAGCAGGGAACACTGAAGCTTTCTTT.

This clonotype was recorded a few times. At one end, the junction sequence differs from germline, possibly due to a read error. The chain recombines TRBV7-9 with TRBJ1-1; D gene unclear. The CDR3 is made up of 13 amino acids. Germline CDR1 SEHNR, CDR2 FQNEAQ (reference sequence). The CDR3 here is CASSSDPPTEAFF. The CDR3 DNA reads TGTGCCAGCAGCTCAGACCCTCCTACTGAGGCTTTCTTT. Using reference TRBV7-9 and TRBJ1-1 for the parts outside the CDR3, the full variable domain is DTGVSQNPRHKITKRGQNVTFRCDPISEHNRLYWYRQTLGQGPEFLTYFQNEAQLEKSRLLSDRFSAERPKGSFSTLEIQRTEQGDSAMYLCASSSDPPTEAFFGQGTRLTVV.

The V gene is TRBV20-1, the J gene TRBJ2-4, with 7 bases fitting TRBD1. The tail of the sequence fits TRBJ2-7 better, so the J call may be wrong. The CDR3 runs 15 residues. CDR1 is DFQATT, CDR2 SNEGSKA, per germline (reference sequence). The CDR3 loop reads CSARDRKGQFYEQYF. In DNA, the CDR3 is TGCAGTGCTAGAGATCGAAAGGGACAGTTCTACGAGCAGTACTTC.

The V and J genes are TRBV25-1 and TRBJ1-1; tentative D call: TRBD1 (5 bases). CDR3 length equals 15 residues. The V end lost 1 base, the J end lost 3 bases, and 12 bases lay between the germline ends. Looked up from germline, CDR1 is MGHDK and CDR2 is SYGVNS. The DNA for the CDR3 is TGTGCCAGCAGTGAATTCAGGGATCGGGACACTGAAGCTTTCTTT. Its protein is CASSEFRDRDTEAFF.

V gene TRBV7-9 combines with J gene TRBJ2-7; TRBD2 aligns across 12 bases. This CDR3 is 15 amino acids long. Germline CDR1 reads SEHNR; CDR2 reads FQNEAQ (reference sequence). V was clipped by 5 bases and J by 3 bases; unmatched bases: 5. The CDR3 nucleotides read TGTGCCAGCAGCACCGAACTAGCGGGGGGCTACGAGCAGTACTTC. Translation gives CASSTELAGGYEQYF.

This clonotype came up a few times. The chain combines TRBV20-1 with TRBJ2-5, with 8 positions matching TRBD2. The V segment lost 6 bases and the J segment 5 bases; nucleotides outside the gene matches: 2. The germline gives CDR1 DFQATT, CDR2 SNEGSKA (reference sequence). This CDR3 is built from 11 residues. Written as DNA, the CDR3 is TGCAGTGCCTCGGGGGGGGAGACCCAGTACTTC. This encodes CSASGGETQYF.

This clonotype appeared a few times. This sequence joins TRBV20-1 and TRBJ2-7; the D gene is possibly TRBD2 (5 bases). The length of the CDR3 is 14 residues. V gave up 5 bases and J gave up 0 bases, with 14 bases separating them. CDR1 and CDR2 (germline): DFQATT, SNEGSKA (reference sequence). The CDR3 nucleotides read TGCAGTGCTTCAATCTCGGGAAACTCCTACGAGCAGTACTTC. Its translation is CSASISGNSYEQYF.

This clonotype was seen more than once but under ten times. The rearrangement joins TRBV18 to TRBJ2-3; 7 nucleotides line up with TRBD1. Germline-derived CDR1 and CDR2 are KGHSH and LQKENI. The V segment lost 3 bases and the J segment 0 bases; nucleotides outside the gene matches: 9. The CDR3 sequence is 17 residues long. The CDR3 bases are TGTGCCAGCTCACCGCTTACAGGGGCGACTAGCACAGATACGCAGTATTTT. It translates to CASSPLTGATSTDTQYF.

The CDR3 spells CASSNLGGDNYGYTF. The CDR3 DNA reads as TGCGCCAGCAGCAATCTTGGGGGAGATAACTATGGCTACACCTTC. The V gene is TRBV4-1, the J gene TRBJ1-2; maybe TRBD1 (5 bases). Trimming stripped 5 bases from V and 1 base from J, with 14 bases between. The CDR3 has 15 residues. Germline CDR1 and CDR2: MGHRA and YSYEKL.

CDR3 sequence: CASSLRSASYEQYF. CDR3 in DNA: TGTGCCAGCAGCTTAAGGTCGGCCTCCTACGAGCAGTACTTC. This chain uses TRBV7-2 with TRBJ2-7; no reliable D call. Trimming left V 2 bases short and J 0 bases short, with 8 bases between. The CDR3 totals 14 residues. From germline, CDR1 is SGHTA and CDR2 FQGNSA.

The chain joins TRBV29-1 to TRBJ1-1, with D hard to call. The V gene lost 5 bases and the J gene lost 1 base, with 8 bases spanning the gap. This CDR3 has 12 residues. Germline CDR1 is SQVTM and CDR2 is ANQGSEA. The CDR3 spells CSVRYQNTEAFF. CDR3 DNA sequence: TGCAGCGTTCGCTACCAGAACACTGAAGCTTTCTTT.

The J gene is TRBJ1-1, the V gene TRBV5-1; D perhaps matches TRBD1 (6 bases). Germline assignment: CDR1 SGHRS and CDR2 YFSETQ. V lost 7 bases to trimming and J lost 0 bases, with 13 bases between them. The CDR3 runs 14 residues. In nucleotides, the CDR3 is TGCGCCAGCCAGCTCGGGGGCATGAACACTGAAGCTTTCTTT. It specifies CASQLGGMNTEAFF.